The 7 T cell receptor beta chains reported below all come from one sample, sequenced in a study of blood T cell repertoires in COVID-19. TCRdb keeps only in-frame clones here, not all; method: immunoSEQ multiplex PCR. The profile shows roughly 340,000 clones, more than 75% of them singletons. The sequencing sample was made of PBMCs or T cells enriched from blood (not recorded which). These receptors came from a man aged 35 to 55 in a cohort exposed to, infected with or recovered from COVID-19 (not recorded which).

The chain uses TRBV4-1 and TRBJ1-5; the D gene is possibly TRBD1 (6 bases). The CDR3 has 13 amino acids. Germline CDR1 is MGHRA and CDR2 is YSYEKL. Between the trimmed V and J ends, which lost 4 bases and 5 bases, there was a span of 9 bases. The CDR3 bases are TGCGCCAGCAGCCGGAGACAGGATCAGCCCCAGCATTTT. Translation: CASSRRQDQPQHF.

In this sample, this clone turned up once. The chain has TRBV5-1 and TRBJ2-5; possibly TRBD1 for D (6 bases). CDR1 and CDR2 (germline): SGHRS, YFSETQ. Trimming removed 7 bases at V and 1 base at J, with 11 bases between. This CDR3 comprises 13 residues. CDR3 in DNA: TGCGCCAGCTCCGAACAGGGCCAAGAGACCCAGTACTTC. It encodes CASSEQGQETQYF. Combining the CDR3 with reference TRBV5-1 and TRBJ2-5 gives the whole variable domain KAGVTQTPRYLIKTRGQQVTLSCSPISGHRSVSWYQQTPGQGLQFLFEYFSETQRNKGNFPGRFSGRQFSNSRSEMNVSTLELGDSALYLCASSEQGQETQYFGPGTRLLVL.

The CDR3 sequence: CALRQENSPLHF. As DNA, the CDR3 is TGTGCCTTAAGACAGGAGAATTCACCCCTCCACTTT. This chain links TRBV30 with TRBJ1-6, with a possible D match to TRBD1 (6 bases). The CDR3 loop spans 12 amino acids. Trimming took off 7 bases at V and 7 bases at J, with 11 bases between the two ends. Germline V CDR1 and CDR2: GTSNPN, SVGIG (reference sequence).

The V call is TRBV19, the J call TRBJ2-2; TRBD2 is a possible D gene (6 bases). CDR1 is LNHDA, CDR2 SQIVND, per germline (reference sequence). V was trimmed by 6 bases and J by 5 bases, leaving 10 bases between them. CDR3 length: 13 amino acids. The CDR3 region has the DNA TGTGCCAGTAGCGGGAGAGGGACCGGGGAGCTGTTTTTT. It specifies CASSGRGTGELFF.

This chain connects TRBV11-2 to TRBJ1-3; D is unclear. Trimming took off 3 bases at V and 2 bases at J, with 14 bases between the two ends. The CDR3 covers 16 residues. The germline gives CDR1 SGHAT, CDR2 FQNNGV. CDR3 in DNA: TGTGCCAGCAGCTTTGATAGGGAGGTGGCTGGAAACACCATATATTTT. Translation: CASSFDREVAGNTIYF. Full variable domain (remainder filled in from reference TRBV11-2 and TRBJ1-3): EAGVAQSPRYKIIEKRQSVAFWCNPISGHATLYWYQQILGQGPKLLIQFQNNGVVDDSQLPKDRFSAERLKGVDSTLKIQPAKLEDSAVYLCASSFDREVAGNTIYFGEGSWLTVV.

The CDR3 sequence is CASSLALSGNQPQHF. The DNA of the CDR3 is TGTGCCAGCAGTTTGGCATTGAGCGGCAATCAGCCCCAGCATTTT. V is TRBV28 and J is TRBJ1-5; no clear D. This CDR3 is built from 15 residues. Germline V lookup: CDR1 MDHEN, CDR2 SYDVKM. The V end lost 3 bases, the J end lost 2 bases, and 11 bases lay between the germline ends.

The V and J genes are TRBV7-2 and TRBJ2-7; 7 bases match TRBD2. Germline trimming cut 5 bases from V and 7 bases from J; bases unmatched to any gene: 14. The CDR3 extends over 15 amino acids. CDR1 and CDR2 (germline): SGHTA, FQGNSA. CDR3 protein: CASSPGRTWAGEQYF. The CDR3 nucleotides read TGTGCCAGCAGCCCCGGGAGGACATGGGCGGGTGAGCAGTACTTC.